The TCR beta chain described here comes from a study of shared clonotypes between healthy human individuals. Study-wide background: Three plates were used per donor for CD4 naive, three for CD4 memory, two for CD8 naive and one for CD8 memory.

Samples underwent the assay at deep level. Generated by immunoSEQ multiplex PCR, the TCRdb table keeps only in-frame clones and is missing some. The top ten clones hold approximately 0.057% of a sample with hundreds of thousands of clones, around 97% of them seen once. Of note for this clone: Its antigen is unidentified.

CDR1 and CDR2 from the germline V gene are KGHSH and LQKENI. The CDR3 consists of 16 residues. V shed 2 bases and J 3 bases; nucleotides not matched to a gene: 3. Naive CD45RA+ and memory CD45RA-negative subsets were split from CD4+ cells. Findings of the study overall: Clonotype sharing among donors, it was expected, would be affected by sequencing depth.

Sequencing used naive CD4+ T cells sorted from blood. Sample subset: CD45RA+ positively selected. The rearrangement links TRBV18 to TRBJ2-2; 10 nucleotides align to TRBD1. This receptor was taken from a woman aged 25 to 45 in good health. The CDR3 DNA reads TGTGCCAGCTCACCAAGGGACAGGGGTGACACCGGGGAGCTGTTTTTT. Translating it yields CASSPRDRGDTGELFF.